This T cell receptor beta chain was observed in a study of T cells in Graves' hyperthyroidism and ophthalmopathy. What was amplified from RNA transcripts were TCR beta CDR3 regions. RT-PCR in the first round (using the HTBI primer set) targeted the TCR CDR3. One entry per CDR3 protein, called by TCRdb with MiXCR from the multiplex PCR reads. The data contain about 350,000 distinct CDR3 sequences, around a sixth of them singletons. General study results and limits: Within blood appeared most thyroid clonotypes that had expanded above 0.001. Ophthalmopathy was identified by the model a median approximately six months ahead of onset.

Germline V CDR1 and CDR2: SGHRS, YFSETQ. The CDR3 consists of 15 residues. V was shortened by 4 bases and J by 5 bases, with 15 bases between the two germline ends. Ten or more counts support this clonotype. What it recognizes is unknown. Ophthalmopathy patients all had a Clinical Activity Score of at least 3, a NOSPECS grade of at least 4 and disease under 3 months old. PBMCs were sourced from less than 13 ml fresh peripheral blood. The receptor comes from a woman between 40 and 50 years old with Graves' ophthalmopathy. The chain is built from TRBV5-1 and TRBJ2-2; D perhaps matches TRBD2 (5 bases). Sequenced input: blood. The CDR3 sequence is CASSRDLSGTGELFF. CDR3 coding DNA: TGCGCCAGCAGCCGGGATTTAAGCGGAACCGGGGAGCTGTTTTTT.